The next 32 T cell receptor beta chains were all read from a single sample in a study of tumor-infiltrating lymphocytes in primary liver carcinoma. Synthesis of TCR beta cDNA was carried out from approximately 470 ng total RNA with a constant-region primer. ARM-PCR, slightly modified, supplied the TCR beta libraries through three nested multiplex PCR rounds. The first two PCR rounds used TRBV1-TRBV30 forward primers with a C-beta reverse primer, 10 to 11 cycles each. MiXCR, run by TCRdb on the multiplex PCR reads, gives a single entry per CDR3 protein. The sample carries about 110,000 distinct CDR3 sequences, around 60% recorded once. The study co-extracted DNA and RNA from 20-30 mg of unsorted bulk tissue. Sequenced sample: liver tumor tissue from sampling region 1. The sample's subset: tumor region T1, superior pole. Receptors were obtained from a woman in her sixties or seventies with primary liver carcinoma and hepatitis B virus infection.

V usage is TRBV5-4 and J usage is TRBJ2-3, with D hard to call. V lost 4 bases, J lost 6 bases, and 9 bases lay in between. This CDR3 has 12 amino acids. CDR1 SGHNT and CDR2 YYREEE come from the germline V gene (reference sequence). The CDR3 spells CASSTPVDTQYF. For the CDR3, the DNA is TGTGCCAGCAGCACCCCGGTCGATACGCAGTATTTT.

Turning to this clonotype: A much bigger clone sits one base away, suggesting this may be a read error. This sequence joins TRBV4-1 and TRBJ2-3; 8 bases align to TRBD2. V shed 0 bases and J 7 bases; nucleotides not matched to a gene: 6. Germline V gene sequence: CDR1 MGHRA, CDR2 YSYEKL. This CDR3 comprises 15 residues. The CDR3 DNA reads as TGCGCCAGCAGCCAAGAGAGCGGGAGTACAAATACGCAGTATTTT. As protein: CASSQESGSTNTQYF.

Only a few counts were recorded for this clonotype. The V gene is TRBV5-1, the J gene TRBJ1-4; 7 bases line up with TRBD1. The CDR3 spans 15 residues. Looked up from germline, CDR1 is SGHRS and CDR2 is YFSETQ. Trimming at V came to 4 bases and at J to 7 bases, leaving 10 bases not matched to a gene. The CDR3 spells CASSSDRVAGEKLFF. The CDR3 DNA follows: TGCGCCAGCAGCAGCGACAGGGTCGCGGGTGAAAAACTGTTTTTT.

As to this clonotype: The junction shows a germline mismatch at one end, possibly a read error. The V gene is TRBV11-2, the J gene TRBJ2-7; tentative D call: TRBD2 (6 bases). CDR3 length: 12 amino acids. Germline CDR1 is SGHAT and CDR2 is FQNNGV. CDR3 region: CAGSLASGCQYF. The DNA for the CDR3 is TGTGCCGGCAGCTTAGCAAGCGGGTGTCAGTACTTC. Variable domain in full (rest from reference TRBV11-2 and TRBJ2-7): EAGVAQSPRYKIIEKRQSVAFWCNPISGHATLYWYQQILGQGPKLLIQFQNNGVVDDSQLPKDRFSAERLKGVDSTLKIQPAKLEDSAVYLCAGSLASGCQYFGPGTRLTVT.

Comment on this clonotype: With a much larger clone just one base away, this may be a read error. The chain's CDR3 is CASNLLQRDTEAFF. The DNA for the CDR3 is TGTGCCAGCAATTTACTCCAGAGAGACACTGAAGCTTTCTTT. The chain employs TRBV12-3 or TRBV12-4 and TRBJ1-1; D is unresolved. This CDR3 contains 14 residues.

For this clonotype: Since no conserved phenylalanine or tryptophan closes the CDR3, a read error is the likely cause. The chain employs TRBV19 and TRBJ1-5, with no clear D. V lost 3 bases, J lost 5 bases, and 8 bases lay in between. This CDR3 is 13 amino acids long. From germline, CDR1 is LNHDA and CDR2 SQIVND (reference sequence). The CDR3 region has the DNA TGTGCCAGTAGTATCATGGGAGATCAGCCCCAGCATTCT. Encoded protein: CASSIMGDQPQHS.

This rearrangement joins TRBV18 to TRBJ2-7; TRBD1 might be the D (6 bases). From germline, CDR1 is KGHSH and CDR2 LQKENI. The CDR3 has 19 amino acids. The V end was cut by 5 bases, the J end by 1 base, with 27 bases between. CDR3 DNA sequence: TGTGCCAGCTCAACCTCGGGACAAGGCTCCCTATCACCTTCCTACGAGCAGTACTTC. As protein: CASSTSGQGSLSPSYEQYF.

On this clonotype: As the CDR3 is not closed by the conserved phenylalanine or tryptophan, this likely results from a read error. The chain has TRBV2 and TRBJ1-1; D call uncertain. The CDR3 is 14 residues long. Germline CDR1 SNHLY, CDR2 FYNNEI. CDR3 sequence: CVTMLEPRKTEAFS. As DNA, the CDR3 is TGTGTCACCATGCTAGAACCGAGGAAAACTGAAGCTTTCTCT.

With respect to this clonotype: The junction shows a germline mismatch at one end, possibly a read error. The chain is built from TRBV4-1 and TRBJ2-6, with D possibly being TRBD1 or TRBD2 (5 bases each). This CDR3 has 13 amino acids. The germline gives CDR1 MGHRA, CDR2 YSYEKL. The CDR3 reads CASSRVGANILTF. DNA of the CDR3: TGCGCCAGCAGCCGAGTCGGGGCCAACATCCTGACTTTC.

The chain is built from TRBV5-1 and TRBJ2-3, with 9 nucleotides matching TRBD2. The J segment lost 5 bases and the V segment lost 4 bases, leaving 8 bases of the junction unmatched. The CDR3 consists of 15 residues. Germline lookup yields CDR1 SGHRS and CDR2 YFSETQ. In DNA form, the CDR3 reads TGCGCCAGCAGCGGCTTCGCGGGGGGGCTAGATACGCAGTATTTT. Translation: CASSGFAGGLDTQYF.

This clonotype was counted between two and nine times. The CDR3: CASSLGAGRTDTQYF. As DNA, the CDR3 is TGTGCCAGCAGCCTTGGGGCGGGTCGCACAGATACGCAGTATTTT. The rearrangement uses TRBV5-6 and TRBJ2-3; D possibly uses TRBD1 or TRBD2 (5 bases each). Trimming shortened V by 4 bases and J by 1 base, and 13 bases separated the two germline ends. The CDR3 has 15 residues. CDR1 and CDR2 from the germline V gene are SGHDT and YYEEEE.

In regard to this clonotype: A read error may account for a junction end that differs from germline. J is TRBJ2-5 and V is TRBV5-5; TRBD1 is a possible D gene (6 bases). The CDR3 extends over 15 amino acids. Per germline, CDR1 SGHKS and CDR2 YYEKEE (reference sequence). The CDR3 region has the DNA TGTACCAGCAGCTTGGGGGCTACGGGGCAAGAGACCCAGTACTTC. Protein sequence: CTSSLGATGQETQYF.

About this clonotype itself: A much larger clone differs from this one at a single base, so this may be a read error. This sequence joins TRBV29-1 and TRBJ2-2; D call uncertain. Trimming pared 2 bases from V and 7 bases from J, leaving 14 bases between. CDR3 length: 14 amino acids. Germline CDR1 and CDR2: SQVTM and ANQGSEA. CDR3 DNA sequence: TGCAGCGTTGAATTGGGATCAACTATCGGGGAGCTGTTTTTT. It yields the protein CSVELGSTIGELFF.

The chain's CDR3 is CASSEAPNRVRGETQYF. In DNA, the CDR3 is TGCGCCAGCAGTGAGGCCCCCAATCGGGTACGCGGGGAGACCCAGTACTTC. This rearrangement joins TRBV10-2 to TRBJ2-5; D perhaps matches TRBD2 (5 bases). Trimming cost V 2 bases and J 5 bases, with 21 bases left between them. CDR1 and CDR2 from the germline V gene are WSHSY and SAAADI. The CDR3 runs to 17 residues.

A remark on this clonotype: Since a much larger clone is just one base distant, this may be a read error. The chain recombines TRBV6-5 with TRBJ2-3; 8 bases match TRBD1. After removal of 5 bases from V and 0 bases from J, the junction contained 13 bases not matched to a gene. This CDR3 is built from 18 residues. Germline CDR1 and CDR2: MNHEY and SVGAGI. The CDR3, as DNA: TGTGCCAGCAGTCCCGGACAGGGCGGGACCCATAGCACAGATACGCAGTATTTT. Translation gives CASSPGQGGTHSTDTQYF.

Concerning this clonotype itself: With a much larger clone just one base away, this may be a read error. This CDR3 reads CASSLPGTNSNEQYF. CDR3 DNA sequence: TGTGCCAGTTCTTTGCCCGGGACTAACTCCAACGAGCAGTACTTC. The rearrangement uses TRBV6-1 and TRBJ2-7; 7 positions agree with TRBD2. Per the germline V gene, CDR1 is MNHNS and CDR2 is SASEGT. This CDR3 spans 15 amino acids.

This clonotype was observed a single time. A junction end diverges from the germline sequence, so it may reflect a read error. The V gene is TRBV6-5, the J gene TRBJ1-2; 8 nucleotides line up with TRBD1. The CDR3 runs to 15 residues. Germline V lookup: CDR1 MNHEY, CDR2 SVGAGI. The CDR3 here is CASSYSHPGGDVYTF. The CDR3 DNA sequence: TGTGCCAGTAGTTACTCGCACCCAGGGGGCGATGTCTACACCTTC.

With respect to this clonotype: The junction does not match germline at one end; this may be a read error. The chain carries TRBV11-2 and TRBJ2-1, with 8 bases matching TRBD2. The CDR3 spans 15 residues. Germline lookup yields CDR1 SGHAT and CDR2 FQNNGV. The CDR3 here is CASSLGSGSVSEQFF. CDR3 DNA: TGTGCCAGTAGCTTAGGGAGCGGGAGCGTGAGTGAGCAGTTCTTC.

The chain recombines TRBV11-1 with TRBJ2-1; D perhaps matches TRBD2 (5 bases). This CDR3 comprises 16 residues. The germline V gene encodes CDR1 SGHAT and CDR2 FQDESV (reference sequence). V was cut by 6 bases and J by 16 bases, with 31 bases left in between. CDR3 nucleotides: TGTGCCAGCAGTCAAACCGCCAGCCAATCGGGGAATGAGCGCTTCTTC. Encoded protein: CASSQTASQSGNERFF.

The sample holds many counts of this clonotype. This chain connects TRBV6-5 to TRBJ1-1, with D unclear. This CDR3 contains 14 residues. Germline CDR1 MNHEY, CDR2 SVGAGI. The V gene lost 4 bases and the J gene lost 4 bases, with 13 bases spanning the gap. CDR3 residues: CASSLDPAATEAFF. CDR3 coding DNA: TGTGCCAGCAGTTTGGACCCTGCTGCCACTGAAGCTTTCTTT.

In this sample, this clonotype turned up a few times. The chain is built from TRBV6-4 and TRBJ1-1; D is unresolved. CDR3 length equals 16 residues. Germline V gives CDR1 MRHNA, CDR2 SNTAGT. Trimming removed 4 bases at V and 5 bases at J, with 20 bases between. Here the CDR3 reads CASSARASGRETEAFF. As DNA, the CDR3 is TGTGCCAGCAGTGCCCGGGCTTCGGGGAGGGAGACTGAAGCTTTCTTT.

Concerning this clonotype itself: An end of the junction does not agree with germline; a read error may underlie this. V and J are TRBV7-9 and TRBJ1-5; unclear D gene. The CDR3 length is 13 residues. CDR1 is SEHNR and CDR2 is FQNEAQ in the germline V gene (reference sequence). The CDR3 is CASSSGSHQPQHF. CDR3 DNA sequence: TGCGCCAGCAGCAGTGGGTCCCATCAGCCCCAGCATTTT.

This clonotype was seen a handful of times. The chain carries TRBV10-3 and TRBJ2-7; D unresolved. This CDR3 has 12 residues. Trimming removed 10 bases at V and 1 base at J, with 11 bases between. Germline V gives CDR1 ENHRY, CDR2 SYGVKD. CDR3 sequence: CATFGDSYEQYF. Written as DNA, the CDR3 is TGTGCCACCTTTGGCGATTCCTACGAGCAGTACTTC.

The table lists this clonotype with many counts. V and J are TRBV6-6 and TRBJ2-7; 9 nucleotides agree with TRBD1. Germline lookup yields CDR1 MNHNY and CDR2 SVGAGI (reference sequence). The CDR3 is 13 amino acids. The V and J ends lost 4 bases and 5 bases, in that order; junction bases with no gene match: 3. In DNA form, the CDR3 reads TGTGCCAGCAGTTCCAGACAGGGGGACGAGCAGTACTTC. Its protein is CASSSRQGDEQYF.

This clonotype was picked up many times. The chain has TRBV4-2 and TRBJ2-7; TRBD2 agrees at 10 bases. Trimming took 0 bases from V and 5 from J; bases not matched to a gene: 4. The CDR3 contains 15 residues. From germline, CDR1 is LGHNA and CDR2 YNFKEQ. CDR3: CASSQDRLAGDEQYF. The CDR3 bases are TGTGCCAGCAGCCAAGATCGGCTAGCGGGAGACGAGCAGTACTTC.

Concerning this clonotype: A read error may produce the germline difference seen at one junction end. The chain uses TRBV11-2 and TRBJ2-7; 10 bases align to TRBD2. The CDR3 covers 13 residues. Germline lookup yields CDR1 SGHAT and CDR2 FQNNGV. CDR3 DNA: TGTGCAAGCAGCTTAACTAGCGGGAACGAGCAGTATTTC. This codes for CASSLTSGNEQYF.

As concerns this clonotype: The junction departs from germline at one end; a sequencing error may be responsible. The chain joins TRBV5-1 to TRBJ2-1; possibly TRBD2 for D (6 bases). CDR3 length: 16 amino acids. The germline V gene encodes CDR1 SGHRS and CDR2 YFSETQ. This CDR3 reads CASILDPNGTYNEQFF. CDR3 in DNA: TGCGCCAGCATCTTGGATCCTAACGGGACTTACAATGAGCAGTTCTTC.

This rearrangement joins TRBV19 to TRBJ2-2, with 8 positions matching TRBD1. CDR3 size: 15 residues. The germline gives CDR1 LNHDA, CDR2 SQIVND (reference sequence). V lost 3 bases, J lost 2 bases, and 2 bases stayed unmatched. CDR3 loop: CASSIGTGNTGELFF. CDR3 coding DNA: TGTGCCAGTAGTATCGGGACAGGCAACACCGGGGAGCTGTTTTTT.

This clonotype was counted ten times or more. The V call is TRBV29-1, the J call TRBJ2-1; 10 positions match TRBD2. Germline V gene data show CDR1 as SQVTM and CDR2 as ANQGSEA. There are 15 residues in the CDR3. V was pared by 0 bases and J by 7 bases, with 6 bases of the junction left unmatched. CDR3: CSVEDGNSGGNEQFF. The DNA of the CDR3 is TGCAGCGTTGAAGATGGTAATAGCGGGGGGAATGAGCAGTTCTTC.

Concerning this clonotype: Without the conserved terminal phenylalanine or tryptophan, this CDR3 likely stems from a read error. The chain is built from TRBV7-9 and TRBJ2-2; D is undetermined. The CDR3 is 14 residues long. Trimming left V 1 base short and J 0 bases short, with 3 bases between. Germline CDR1 is SEHNR and CDR2 is FQNEAQ (reference sequence). In nucleotides, the CDR3 is TGTGCCAGCAGCTTAGGGACGAACACCGGGGAGCTGTTTCTT. As protein: CASSLGTNTGELFL.

In the case of this clonotype: It may be a read error: a sequence one base away is much more abundant. The V call is TRBV12-3 or TRBV12-4, the J call TRBJ1-1, with D possibly matching TRBD1 (6 bases). The CDR3 covers 13 residues. The CDR3 coding sequence is TGTGTCAGCAGGCAGGGGCTGGGCACTGAAGCTTTCTTT. This codes for CVSRQGLGTEAFF.

Points on this clonotype: Compared with germline, one end of the junction differs, possibly owing to a read error. The chain has TRBV11-2 and TRBJ2-7; 7 bases line up with TRBD2. This CDR3 is built from 15 residues. CDR1 is SGHAT, CDR2 FQNNGV, per germline. The CDR3 loop reads CAGSSEGGPAGEQYF. Here the CDR3 DNA reads TGTGCCGGCAGCTCAGAAGGAGGGCCTGCGGGGGAACAGTACTTC. Full variable domain (outside the CDR3, taken from reference TRBV11-2 and TRBJ2-7): EAGVAQSPRYKIIEKRQSVAFWCNPISGHATLYWYQQILGQGPKLLIQFQNNGVVDDSQLPKDRFSAERLKGVDSTLKIQPAKLEDSAVYLCAGSSEGGPAGEQYFGPGTRLTVT.